This T cell receptor beta chain was observed in a study of blood T cell repertoires in COVID-19. Study summary: Acute and convalescent COVID-19 samples came from the United States, Italy and Spain. PBMCs, B-cell-depleted T cells, or T cells provided the cDNA or gDNA that made up the material.

Using immunoSEQ multiplex PCR, the repertoire was profiled, and TCRdb retains in-frame clones only, with some absent. The sample records approximately 15,000 clones, more than 65% being singletons. Germline V gene lookup returns CDR1 MNHEY and CDR2 SVGAGI. The CDR3 length is 12 residues. V was trimmed by 2 bases and J by 12 bases, leaving 11 bases between them. The receptor's source is a human donor in a cohort sampled during active COVID-19. Sequencing was carried out using peripheral blood. The chain has TRBV6-5 and TRBJ2-1; possibly TRBD1 for D (5 bases). The CDR3 region has the DNA TGTGCCAGCAGTTACAGAGACAGCCCGCAGTTCTTC. Translation: CASSYRDSPQFF.